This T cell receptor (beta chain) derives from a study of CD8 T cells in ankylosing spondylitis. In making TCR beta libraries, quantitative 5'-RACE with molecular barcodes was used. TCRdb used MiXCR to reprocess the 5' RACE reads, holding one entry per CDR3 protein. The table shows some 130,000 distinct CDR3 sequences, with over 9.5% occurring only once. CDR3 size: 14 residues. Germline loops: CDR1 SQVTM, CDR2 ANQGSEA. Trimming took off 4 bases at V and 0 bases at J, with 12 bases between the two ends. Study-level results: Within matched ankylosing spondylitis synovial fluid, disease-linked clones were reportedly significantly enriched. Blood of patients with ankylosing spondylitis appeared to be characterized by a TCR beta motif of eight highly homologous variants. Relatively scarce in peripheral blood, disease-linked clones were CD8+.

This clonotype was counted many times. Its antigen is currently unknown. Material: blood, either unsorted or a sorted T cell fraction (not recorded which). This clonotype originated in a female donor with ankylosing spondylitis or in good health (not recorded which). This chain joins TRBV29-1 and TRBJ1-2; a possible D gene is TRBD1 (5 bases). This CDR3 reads CSVGGGEANYGYTF. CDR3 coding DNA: TGCAGCGTTGGTGGAGGGGAAGCTAACTATGGCTACACCTTC.